This T cell receptor beta chain emerged from a study of blood T cells in healthy people across ages. The study, taken as a whole, reports: The recorded TCR beta diversity per million T cells decreased in a roughly linear manner with age.

This clonotype was picked up a small number of times. The antigen remains undetermined. Using a J-beta primer mix together with a sample-barcoded 5' primer, a second PCR was run for about 6 to 11 cycles. TCRdb reprocessed the 5' RACE reads with MiXCR, giving one entry per CDR3 protein. The sample yields approximately 490,000 distinct CDR3 sequences, 20% to 30% seen once. Trimming at V came to 5 bases and at J to 3 bases, leaving 4 bases not matched to a gene. CDR3 size: 14 residues. Looked up from germline, CDR1 is SGDLS and CDR2 is YYNGEE. These data were also filed under a second study, of T cells of mothers and their children. That publication notes: Related mother and child pairs showed slightly greater overlap (not significant) than unrelated pairs did.

The specimen sequenced was blood. V and J are TRBV9 and TRBJ1-2, with 10 positions matching TRBD1. The origin of this receptor is a boy between 10 and 17 years old in good health. The CDR3 sequence: CASSTGTGDYGYTF. The CDR3 nucleotides read TGTGCCAGCAGTACCGGGACAGGGGACTATGGCTACACCTTC.